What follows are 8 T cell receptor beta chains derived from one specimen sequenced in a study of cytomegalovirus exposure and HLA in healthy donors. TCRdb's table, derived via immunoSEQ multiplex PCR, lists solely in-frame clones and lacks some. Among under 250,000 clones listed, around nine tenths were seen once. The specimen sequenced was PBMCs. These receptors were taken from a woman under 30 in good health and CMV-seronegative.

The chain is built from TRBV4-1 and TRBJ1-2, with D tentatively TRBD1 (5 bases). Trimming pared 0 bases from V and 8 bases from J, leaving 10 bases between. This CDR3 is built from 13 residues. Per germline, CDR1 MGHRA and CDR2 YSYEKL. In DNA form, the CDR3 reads TGCGCCAGCAGCCAAGATAGGGGTCGGGGCTACACCTTC. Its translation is CASSQDRGRGYTF.

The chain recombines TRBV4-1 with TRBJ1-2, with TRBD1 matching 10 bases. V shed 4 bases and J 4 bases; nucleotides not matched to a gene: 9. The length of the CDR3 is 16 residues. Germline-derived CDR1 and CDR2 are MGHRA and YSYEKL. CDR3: CASSRLPGQGTYGYTF. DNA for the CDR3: TGCGCCAGCAGCCGACTTCCGGGACAGGGGACCTATGGCTACACCTTC.

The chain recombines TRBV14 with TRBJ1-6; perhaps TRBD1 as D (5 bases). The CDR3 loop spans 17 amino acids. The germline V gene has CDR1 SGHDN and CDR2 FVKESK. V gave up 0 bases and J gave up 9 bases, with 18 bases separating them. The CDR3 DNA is TGTGCCAGCAGCCAAGAAGGGGCAAATAGGGGCGGTTCACCCCTCCACTTT. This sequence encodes CASSQEGANRGGSPLHF.

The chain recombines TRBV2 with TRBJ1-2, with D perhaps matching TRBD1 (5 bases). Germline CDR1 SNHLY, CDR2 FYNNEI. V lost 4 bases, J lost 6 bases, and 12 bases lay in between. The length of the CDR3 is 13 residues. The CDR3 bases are TGTGCCAGCAGTGGGGTCAGGGCGGATGGCTACACCTTC. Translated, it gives CASSGVRADGYTF.

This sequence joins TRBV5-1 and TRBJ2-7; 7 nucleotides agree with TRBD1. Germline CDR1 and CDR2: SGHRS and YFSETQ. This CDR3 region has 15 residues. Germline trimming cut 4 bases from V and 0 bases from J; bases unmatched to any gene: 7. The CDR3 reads CASSLHGTDSYEQYF. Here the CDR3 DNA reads TGCGCCAGCAGCCTCCACGGGACAGACTCCTACGAGCAGTACTTC. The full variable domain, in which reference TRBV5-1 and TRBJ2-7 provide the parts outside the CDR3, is KAGVTQTPRYLIKTRGQQVTLSCSPISGHRSVSWYQQTPGQGLQFLFEYFSETQRNKGNFPGRFSGRQFSNSRSEMNVSTLELGDSALYLCASSLHGTDSYEQYFGPGTRLTVT.

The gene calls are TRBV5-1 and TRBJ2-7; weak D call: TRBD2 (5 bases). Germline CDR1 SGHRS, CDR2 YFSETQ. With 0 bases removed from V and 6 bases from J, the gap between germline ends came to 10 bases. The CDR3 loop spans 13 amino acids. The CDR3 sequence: CASSLAYGSEQYF. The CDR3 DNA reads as TGCGCCAGCAGCTTGGCCTATGGGAGCGAGCAGTACTTC.

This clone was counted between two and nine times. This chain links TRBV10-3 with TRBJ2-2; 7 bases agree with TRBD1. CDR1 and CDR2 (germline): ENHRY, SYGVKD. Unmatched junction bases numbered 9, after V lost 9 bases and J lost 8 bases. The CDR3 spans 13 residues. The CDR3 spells CAMTPRQGGELFF. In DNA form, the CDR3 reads TGTGCCATGACGCCGCGACAGGGAGGGGAGCTGTTTTTT.

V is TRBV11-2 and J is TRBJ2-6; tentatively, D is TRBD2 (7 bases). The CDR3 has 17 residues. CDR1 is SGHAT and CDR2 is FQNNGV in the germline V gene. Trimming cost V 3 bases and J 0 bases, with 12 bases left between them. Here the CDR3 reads CASSLGGRTSGANVLTF. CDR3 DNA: TGTGCCAGCAGCTTGGGGGGGCGAACCTCTGGGGCCAACGTCCTGACTTTC.